This record covers a single TCR beta chain. This clonotype was found a few times. What antigen it recognizes has not been identified. Per-nucleotide qualities are absent, and no much larger clonotype sits a single base away. These data are taken from a study of T-cell reconstitution after alpha-beta-depleted transplantation in children (dated by TCRdb to 2016 to 2018). In terms of the full investigation: Using TCR repertoire profiling, the study quantitatively followed how T-cell immune reconstitution unfolded in children after TCRalphabeta/CD19-depleted allogeneic hematopoietic cell transplantation.

The library came from PCR. The run used an Illumina HiSeq 2500. TCR library preparation used molecular barcoding, with unique molecular identifiers applied to normalize quantification of the TCRbeta repertoire. In TCRdb, the public reads were trimmed at Q25 with fastp and aligned with MiXCR, with productive beta chains retained. Entries that share a CDR3 protein sequence are merged under the most common genes and DNA. This sample is represented by around 340,000 distinct CDR3 sequences; more than 10% of them were singletons. Of the sample, around 4.5% is held by the ten largest clones. The junction carries 10 bases between V and J, which are trimmed by 6 bases and 2 bases respectively. The CDR3 sequence holds 13 residues, the cysteine and phenylalanine included. The retained sequence is limited to the CDR3, 39 bases, with the frame set at the first base.

The material sequenced was PBMCs, taken from the stem cell graft. This clonotype originated in a human donor who donated a stem cell graft to a child with Fanconi anemia. This receptor chain uses TRBV12-3 or TRBV12-4 and TRBJ1-1; TRBD1 is a possible D gene, resting on 5 matching bases. The DNA sequence follows: TGTGCCAGCAGAAGACAGCAAAACACTGAAGCTTTCTTT. Translated, it gives CASRRQQNTEAFF.